This T cell receptor beta chain appears in the sequencing data of a study of PD-1 blockade in classical Hodgkin lymphoma. Only in-frame clones appear in the TCRdb table, and some are missing; sequencing was by immunoSEQ multiplex PCR. The table shows roughly 100,000 clones, with just under 80% occurring only once. Overall study findings and caveats: As was reported, newly diagnosed patients showed lower baseline TCR diversity than healthy donors did. After ASCT, patients who started nivolumab under 1 year later were excluded.

Time point: cycle 4 day 1 (C4D1), after less than 7 weeks of nivolumab. All patients experienced relapse after autologous stem cell transplantation, and brentuximab vedotin exposure was variable. Germline V CDR1 and CDR2: LNHDA, SQIVND (reference sequence). This CDR3 is 15 amino acids long. The V and J ends lost 4 bases and 4 bases respectively, with 14 bases between them. This clone was seen a few times. What it binds is not known. The sequenced sample was peripheral blood mononuclear cells (PBMCs), obtained before the fourth cycle of nivolumab. The clonotype was recovered from a human donor with classical Hodgkin lymphoma. This chain uses TRBV19 with TRBJ2-1; no reliable D call. CDR3 in amino acids: CASSKGQDHYNEQFF. The CDR3 bases are TGTGCCAGTAGTAAAGGGCAGGACCATTACAATGAGCAGTTCTTC.